This T cell receptor (beta chain) appears in the sequencing data of a study of read filtering for tumor transcriptome and immune sequencing. This clonotype was seen many times. This CDR3 comprises 16 residues. Germline CDR1 SGHRS, CDR2 YFSETQ. The V segment lost 2 bases and the J segment 4 bases; nucleotides outside the gene matches: 12. This library used approximately 370 ng RNA and molecular barcoded adaptors spanning alpha/delta and beta/gamma chains. TCRdb itself ran the reads through MiXCR, one entry per CDR3 protein. This sample has some 41,000 distinct CDR3 sequences, with about an eighth found just once.

This sequence joins TRBV5-1 and TRBJ2-7; 7 bases match TRBD1. Sample: a population of CD138-negative cells sorted from bone marrow. This sequence was found in a donor older than 35 with multiple myeloma. CDR3 in amino acids: CASSLSTGAPQYEQYF. The CDR3 DNA sequence: TGCGCCAGCAGCTTATCCACAGGGGCGCCCCAGTACGAGCAGTACTTC.